Given below is one TCR beta chain in context. A junction boundary mismatches the germline segment, possibly from a read error. The authors made TCR beta cDNA from approximately 500 ng total RNA with a constant-region primer. Slightly modified ARM-PCR served as the procedure for the TCR beta libraries. These libraries came from three rounds of nested multiplex PCR. The first two PCR rounds used TRBV1-TRBV30 primers with a Cbeta primer, 10 cycles each. One entry per CDR3 protein results from TCRdb running MiXCR on the multiplex PCR reads. The data show about 78,000 distinct CDR3 sequences, 60% to 80% seen once. This specimen comes from a study of tumor-infiltrating lymphocytes in primary liver carcinoma. The wider study: With diameters of about 4 to 11 cm, tumors were stage T1-T3 N0M0.

DNA and RNA were both co-extracted from about 19-30 mg of bulk tissue that had not been sorted. The authors sampled five separate regions per tumor. This CDR3 spans 14 amino acids. Germline lookup yields CDR1 SGHAT and CDR2 FQNNGV. This clonotype was obtained from a woman aged 55 to 70 with primary liver carcinoma and hepatitis B virus infection. The chain joins TRBV11-2 to TRBJ2-7; D may be TRBD2 (6 bases). The specimen was liver tumor tissue from sampling region 4. The subset here: tumor region T4, right-lateral pole. This CDR3 reads CASSFGGSPYEHYF. CDR3 nucleotide sequence: TGTGCCAGCAGCTTTGGGGGGTCCCCCTATGAGCATTACTTC.